The T cell receptor (beta chain) under discussion was sequenced for a study of T-cell memory formation after mild COVID-19. Notes on the study in general: Some responding clones appeared in pre-infection memory, suggesting cross-reactive memory joined.

The sample holds many counts of this clonotype. Its cognate antigen is unknown. TCR alpha and TCR beta cDNA libraries carrying sample barcodes and UMIs came from 5'RACE with constant-segment primers. TCRdb independently ran MiXCR on the 5' RACE reads; one entry per CDR3 protein. The top ten clones hold around a quarter of a sample with about 60,000 distinct CDR3 sequences, 10% to 15% of them seen once. Sequenced input: PBMCs or a T cell subset sorted from them (not recorded which). This receptor was identified in a man aged 18 to 29 who had mild COVID-19 (a few samples of this study predate the infection). Cell type and time point are not known.

CDR3 coding DNA: TGTGCCAGCAGCCTCCAAACAGGGGGACGCACAGATACGCAGTATTTT. It specifies CASSLQTGGRTDTQYF. The rearrangement uses TRBV4-2 and TRBJ2-3; 8 bases match TRBD1. V trimming: 4 bases; J trimming: 1 base; junction bases outside the gene matches: 7. The CDR3 consists of 16 residues. Germline values: CDR1 LGHNA, CDR2 YNFKEQ.